Listed below are T cell receptor beta chains from one sample, sequenced in a study of T cell responses to AZD1222 COVID-19 vaccine. The repertoire was sequenced with immunoSEQ multiplex PCR; TCRdb's copy has only in-frame clones and lacks some. The data contain fewer than 110,000 clones, around nine tenths of them singletons. The material sequenced was peripheral blood, taken on day 0 of AZD1222 vaccination. The receptors shown here come from an adult in good health. Each CDR3 is given with its conserved first and last residue. A D gene is named only where the DNA matches it firmly. Where a row states a size, it is once, few, many or the class of an expanded clone; other rows omit it.

J	V	D	size	DNA	CDR3
TRBJ1-6	TRBV9	NA	NA	TGTGCCAGCAGCGTAGGGATGGGACCTAATTCACCCCTCCACTTT	CASSVGMGPNSPLHF
TRBJ1-2	TRBV29-1	NA	once	TGCAGCGTTGAAGATCCAGGGGGCTACACCTTC	CSVEDPGGYTF
TRBJ2-4	TRBV11-2	NA	NA	TGTGCCAGCAGCTTAGATAGGCAGGCAAACATTCAGTACTTC	CASSLDRQANIQYF
TRBJ1-1	TRBV11-3	TRBD1	NA	TGTGCCAGCAGCGCGACAGGGAGGGAGACTGAAGCTTTCTTT	CASSATGRETEAFF
TRBJ2-1	TRBV24-1	TRBD1	NA	TGTGCCACCAGTGATCCACCGGGACAGGGACCCTCTGAGCAGTTCTTC	CATSDPPGQGPSEQFF
TRBJ1-2	TRBV29-1	TRBD1	NA	TGCAGCGTTGTAGGGGGCAGTGGCTACACCTTC	CSVVGGSGYTF
TRBJ1-2	TRBV7-8	TRBD1	NA	TGTGCCAGCAGCCCGAAAACAGGGGCTAACTATGGCTACACCTTC	CASSPKTGANYGYTF
TRBJ2-5	TRBV7-8	TRBD2	NA	TGTGCCAGCAGCTTAGGGACACCTAGCGGGGAGGAGACCCAGTACTTC	CASSLGTPSGEETQYF
TRBJ1-1	TRBV29-1	NA	NA	TGCAGCGTTGTACCCTTACAGGGAATGAACACTGAAGCTTTCTTT	CSVVPLQGMNTEAFF
TRBJ2-3	TRBV9	TRBD2	NA	TGTGCCAGCAGCGTATTACAGCGGGGGGATACGCAGTATTTT	CASSVLQRGDTQYF
TRBJ2-2	TRBV7-6	TRBD1	NA	TGTGCCAGCAGCGCCTATCCCCCGGGACAGGGGATTGTAAACACCGGGGAGCTGTTTTTT	CASSAYPPGQGIVNTGELFF
TRBJ2-3	TRBV15	TRBD1	NA	TGTGCCACCAGCAGAGAGAGAGGGACAGGGAGCACAGATACGCAGTATTTT	CATSRERGTGSTDTQYF
TRBJ1-5	TRBV7-9	NA	NA	TGTGCCAGCAGCTTAGCTGGGGCCAATCAGCCCCAGCATTTT	CASSLAGANQPQHF
TRBJ2-2	TRBV4-1	TRBD1	NA	TGCGCCAGCAGCCAACCCCGGGACAGGGGGCCCGGGGAGCTGTTTTTT	CASSQPRDRGPGELFF
TRBJ1-3	TRBV7-8	TRBD1	NA	TGTGCCAGCAGCCCGGACAGGTCTGGAAACACCATATATTTT	CASSPDRSGNTIYF
TRBJ2-1	TRBV7-9	NA	NA	TGTGCCAGCAGCTTAATACCCCCTCTCTGGAATGAGCAGTTCTTC	CASSLIPPLWNEQFF
TRBJ2-7	TRBV9	NA	NA	TGTGCCAGCAGCGTCTCCTACCCGGATTCCTACGAGCAGTACTTC	CASSVSYPDSYEQYF
TRBJ1-6	TRBV18	NA	NA	TGTGCCAGCTCACCGCCGACAGATTCACCCCTCCACTTT	CASSPPTDSPLHF
TRBJ2-2	TRBV7-9	TRBD2	NA	TGTGCCAGCAGCGCCACGCTAGCGGGGGGGCATAACACCGGGGAGCTGTTTTTT	CASSATLAGGHNTGELFF
TRBJ2-7	TRBV18	NA	NA	TGTGCCAGCTCACCCTCCCGGCAGGGAGGATTCTCCTACGAGCAGTACTTC	CASSPSRQGGFSYEQYF
TRBJ2-7	TRBV27	TRBD1	NA	TGTGCCAGCAGTTTATTACGACAGGGGATCCACGAGCAGTACTTC	CASSLLRQGIHEQYF
TRBJ2-3	TRBV2	TRBD1	NA	TGTGCCAGCAGTAAGACAGGGACGACAGATACGCAGTATTTT	CASSKTGTTDTQYF
TRBJ1-2	TRBV7-2	TRBD1	NA	TGTGCCAGCAGCGCCTCTGACAGGGATAGCTATGGCTACACCTTC	CASSASDRDSYGYTF
TRBJ1-1	TRBV6-1	TRBD1	NA	TGTGCCAGCAGTGAACGCCGGGACAGGGCCCACACTGAAGCTTTCTTT	CASSERRDRAHTEAFF
TRBJ1-5	TRBV27	TRBD1	NA	TGTGCCAGCAGGCCTACTGGACAGGGGGCTCAGCCCCAGCATTTT	CASRPTGQGAQPQHF
TRBJ2-3	TRBV10-3	TRBD2	NA	TGTGCCATAGGGACTAGTACAGATACGCAGTATTTT	CAIGTSTDTQYF
TRBJ2-3	TRBV5-6	NA	NA	TGTGCCAGCAGTCTAGCGACAGATACGCAGTATTTT	CASSLATDTQYF
TRBJ1-6	TRBV6-5	TRBD1	NA	TGTGCCGCTGCTGGACAGGGTTATTCACCCCTCCACTTT	CAAAGQGYSPLHF
TRBJ2-2	TRBV29-1	NA	NA	TGCAGCGTTACAGGGATCGGCGGGGAGCTGTTTTTT	CSVTGIGGELFF
TRBJ1-1	TRBV27	TRBD1	NA	TGTGCCAGCAGCCCGGACAGGACACCCAGTGGGGACACTGAAGCTTTCTTT	CASSPDRTPSGDTEAFF
TRBJ2-7	TRBV6-6	TRBD2	once	TGTGCCAGCAGTCGGCCGGGGGGGGAGCAGTACTTC	CASSRPGGEQYF
TRBJ2-3	TRBV4-3	TRBD2	once	TGCGCCAGCAGCCAAGATAACCCTAGCGGGGGGACCATCAGCACAGATACGCAGTATTTT	CASSQDNPSGGTISTDTQYF
TRBJ2-7	TRBV15	NA	NA	TGTGCCACCAGCAGAGATTTCGGACACCCCTACGAGCAGTACTTC	CATSRDFGHPYEQYF
TRBJ2-7	TRBV2	NA	NA	TGTGCCAGCAGTGACGACCCGGGACTGCTGACCTACGAGCAGTACTTC	CASSDDPGLLTYEQYF
TRBJ2-1	TRBV9	TRBD2	NA	TGTGCCAGCAGCGTAGAAAGTAGCGGGGGGCGGGATGAGCAGTTCTTC	CASSVESSGGRDEQFF
TRBJ2-3	TRBV6-5	TRBD2	NA	TGTGCCAGCAGTTACAGCGGGACTAGTAGCACAGATACGCAGTATTTT	CASSYSGTSSTDTQYF
TRBJ2-3	TRBV7-9	NA	NA	TGTGCCAGCAGCTTTACGTCTAGCACAGATACGCAGTATTTT	CASSFTSSTDTQYF
TRBJ2-3	TRBV29-1	NA	NA	TGCAGCGTTGCTAGTACAGATACGCAGTATTTT	CSVASTDTQYF
TRBJ2-2	TRBV11-1	TRBD2	NA	TGTGCCAGCAGCTTAGGAGCGGGGGGGTCCGGGGAGCTGTTTTTT	CASSLGAGGSGELFF
TRBJ2-1	TRBV4-2	TRBD2	NA	TGTGCCAGCAGCCAAGAGCAGCGGGGGTTTGAGCAGTTCTTC	CASSQEQRGFEQFF
TRBJ1-1	TRBV5-1	NA	NA	TGCGCCAGCAGCATGGACGGCAGGGTCCTGAACACTGAAGCTTTCTTT	CASSMDGRVLNTEAFF
TRBJ2-7	TRBV3-1/TRBV3-2	NA	NA	TGTGCCAGCAGCCAACTCAACACCTACGAGCAGTACTTC	CASSQLNTYEQYF
TRBJ1-3	TRBV2	NA	NA	TGTGCCAGCAGCTACGGAAACACCATATATTTT	CASSYGNTIYF
TRBJ2-3	TRBV29-1	TRBD2	NA	TGCAGCGTTGATGGGGAGGGGATCACAGATACGCAGTATTTT	CSVDGEGITDTQYF
TRBJ2-3	TRBV5-1	NA	NA	TGCGCCAGCAGCTTGGACGGACAGACAGATACGCAGTATTTT	CASSLDGQTDTQYF
TRBJ2-5	TRBV5-1	TRBD2	NA	TGCGCCAGCAGCTGGGAGGGCAGGGTGCAAGAGACCCAGTACTTC	CASSWEGRVQETQYF
TRBJ2-5	TRBV5-1	TRBD1	NA	TGCGCCAGCAGCATCTACAGGGGGCGGGAGACCCAGTACTTC	CASSIYRGRETQYF
TRBJ2-2	TRBV2	TRBD2	NA	TGTGCCAGCGAGGCGGGGGGGCGTACCGGGGAGCTGTTTTTT	CASEAGGRTGELFF
TRBJ1-4	TRBV12-5	NA	NA	TGTGCTAGCGCCCCTGGGTTGCGAAATAATTATGCAACTAATGAAAAACTGTTTTTT	CASAPGLRNNYATNEKLFF
TRBJ2-5	TRBV5-1	NA	NA	TGCGCCAGCAGCTTGCGGCAAGAGACCCAGTACTTC	CASSLRQETQYF
TRBJ2-1	TRBV5-4	NA	NA	TGTGCCAGCAGCGACGACTCAGCCCCCGGCAATGAGCAGTTCTTC	CASSDDSAPGNEQFF
TRBJ2-7	TRBV7-2	TRBD2	NA	TGTGCCAGCAGCGAGGGACTAGCGGCCTTCGGGGAGCAGTACTTC	CASSEGLAAFGEQYF
TRBJ1-1	TRBV9	NA	NA	TGTGCCAGCAGCGTGCATGGGGGGGCGACTGAAGCTTTCTTT	CASSVHGGATEAFF
TRBJ2-7	TRBV19	TRBD1	NA	TGTGCCAGTAGTCTGGGACAGGGTAGCTCCTACGAGCAGTACTTC	CASSLGQGSSYEQYF